The 24 T cell receptor beta chains below come from one sample, sequenced in a study of T cell responses to AZD1222 COVID-19 vaccine. Some clones are missing from TCRdb's copy, which holds only in-frame ones; the method was immunoSEQ multiplex PCR. The sample lists approximately 120,000 clones, 88% occurring once. Sequencing was performed on peripheral blood, taken on day 0 of AZD1222 vaccination. These TCRs come from an adult in good health.

The V and J genes are TRBV19 and TRBJ2-1, with 9 bases that match TRBD1. The germline gives CDR1 LNHDA, CDR2 SQIVND (reference sequence). The ends lost 6 bases at V and 5 bases at J; junction bases unmatched: 8. The CDR3 extends over 15 amino acids. The CDR3 reads CASRGYRDRDNEQFF. CDR3 sequence (DNA): TGTGCCAGTAGGGGGTACCGGGACAGGGACAATGAGCAGTTCTTC.

The genes are TRBV5-1 and TRBJ2-7, with TRBD2 identical over 8 bases. V dropped 2 bases and J dropped 0; count of bases not matched to a gene: 4. The germline V gene encodes CDR1 SGHRS and CDR2 YFSETQ. The CDR3 has 15 residues. This CDR3 is CASSFTSGVSYEQYF. CDR3 nucleotide sequence: TGCGCCAGCAGCTTCACTAGCGGAGTCTCCTACGAGCAGTACTTC.

J is TRBJ2-7 and V is TRBV6-5, with D tentatively TRBD2 (5 bases). Germline CDR1 MNHEY, CDR2 SVGAGI. The CDR3 totals 13 residues. Deletions cut 11 bases from V and 3 bases from J, with 17 bases between. The CDR3 coding sequence is TGTGCCGGTGGTTTGCATGAGGGCTACGAGCAGTACTTC. Translated, it gives CAGGLHEGYEQYF.

This clone appeared a single time. V is TRBV7-9 and J is TRBJ2-5, with TRBD1 identical over 8 bases. The CDR3 loop spans 14 amino acids. After removal of 4 bases from V and 4 bases from J, the junction contained 5 bases not matched to a gene. Germline CDR1 is SEHNR and CDR2 is FQNEAQ (reference sequence). This chain's CDR3 is CASSSDRAPETQYF. The CDR3 nucleotides are TGTGCCAGCAGCTCGGACAGGGCACCAGAGACCCAGTACTTC.

This sequence joins TRBV6-4 and TRBJ2-6; 7 bases align to TRBD1. Unmatched junction bases numbered 2, after V lost 0 bases and J lost 3 bases. CDR1 MRHNA and CDR2 SNTAGT come from the germline V gene. The CDR3 extends over 16 amino acids. CDR3 in amino acids: CASSDSTGSGANVLTF. In DNA, the CDR3 is TGTGCCAGCAGTGACTCGACAGGGAGTGGGGCCAACGTCCTGACTTTC.

The chain joins TRBV11-2 to TRBJ2-3; D not resolved. CDR3 length equals 13 residues. Deletions cut 5 bases from V and 8 bases from J, with 14 bases between. Per germline, CDR1 SGHAT and CDR2 FQNNGV. The CDR3, as DNA: TGTGCCAGCAGCCCCAGCCTAGAAGCTACGCAGTATTTT. Amino acids: CASSPSLEATQYF. Based on the CDR3 plus reference TRBV11-2 and TRBJ2-3, the full variable domain is EAGVAQSPRYKIIEKRQSVAFWCNPISGHATLYWYQQILGQGPKLLIQFQNNGVVDDSQLPKDRFSAERLKGVDSTLKIQPAKLEDSAVYLCASSPSLEATQYFGPGTRLTVL.

The genes are TRBV16 and TRBJ1-5; possibly TRBD1 for D (6 bases). V lost 2 bases and J 14 bases, leaving 13 bases between the germline ends. The CDR3 is 12 amino acids. Germline V gene sequence: CDR1 KGHSY, CDR2 FQNENV. The CDR3 is CASSQLLGGKHF. Here the CDR3 DNA reads TGTGCCAGCAGCCAACTGTTAGGGGGAAAGCATTTT.

Regarding this clone: Sequence at one end of the junction differs from germline and may be a read error. This chain connects TRBV7-7 to TRBJ2-3; D is perhaps TRBD2 (5 bases). Germline V gene lookup returns CDR1 SSHAT and CDR2 FNYEAQ (reference sequence). CDR3 length: 13 residues. This CDR3 is CASSLDREDTQYF. The CDR3 DNA sequence: TGTGCTAGCAGCTTAGACCGGGAAGATACGCAGTATTTT.

This chain joins TRBV19 and TRBJ1-5; 9 bases align to TRBD1. The germline V gene encodes CDR1 LNHDA and CDR2 SQIVND (reference sequence). V shed 3 bases, J shed 1 base, and the junction held 16 bases outside the gene matches. The length of the CDR3 is 20 residues. CDR3 coding DNA: TGTGCCAGTAGTATCCCCGGGACAGGGTACGGAACGAGGAGCAATCAGCCCCAGCATTTT. This translates into CASSIPGTGYGTRSNQPQHF.

The CDR3 bases are TGTGCCAGCAGCCCCACAGGGACGGCGAACACTGAAGCTTTCTTT. It translates to CASSPTGTANTEAFF. The chain couples TRBV7-3 to TRBJ1-1; possibly TRBD1 for D (6 bases). This CDR3 comprises 15 residues. Germline assignment: CDR1 SGHTA and CDR2 FQGTGA. V dropped 5 bases and J dropped 1 base, with 14 bases sitting between them. Based on the CDR3 plus reference TRBV7-3 and TRBJ1-1, the full variable domain is GAGVSQTPSNKVTEKGKYVELRCDPISGHTALYWYRQSLGQGPEFLIYFQGTGAADDSGLPNDRFFAVRPEGSVSTLKIQRTERGDSAVYLCASSPTGTANTEAFFGQGTRLTVV.

This clone appeared a few times. Here the CDR3 DNA reads TGTGCCAGCAGCTTGGCCTCCAGCGAAAAACTGTTTTTT. It encodes CASSLASSEKLFF. The genes are TRBV5-5 and TRBJ1-4; D gene ambiguous. This CDR3 is built from 13 residues. From germline, CDR1 is SGHKS and CDR2 YYEKEE (reference sequence). Trimming cost V 0 bases and J 8 bases, with 8 bases left between them.

The V and J genes are TRBV15 and TRBJ1-1; perhaps TRBD1 as D (6 bases). The germline V and J ends were trimmed by 5 bases and 7 bases, with 17 bases remaining between them. The germline gives CDR1 LNHNV, CDR2 YYDKDF (reference sequence). The CDR3 is 14 amino acids. CDR3 coding DNA: TGTGCCACCAGCTACGGAGGGGGTACAGGTGAAGCTTTCTTT. This sequence encodes CATSYGGGTGEAFF.

V gene TRBV18 combines with J gene TRBJ2-7; perhaps TRBD2 as D (5 bases). Looked up from germline, CDR1 is KGHSH and CDR2 is LQKENI. This CDR3 contains 13 residues. V lost 2 bases and J 7 bases, leaving 12 bases between the germline ends. The CDR3 DNA reads TGTGCCAGCTCACCAGGGGAAGGGAGTGAGCAGTACTTC. This encodes CASSPGEGSEQYF.

This clone was found once. This chain uses TRBV9 with TRBJ1-4; D is uncertain. Per germline, CDR1 SGDLS and CDR2 YYNGEE. The CDR3 is 15 amino acids. The V end was cut by 3 bases, the J end by 0 bases, with 9 bases between. The DNA of the CDR3 is TGTGCCAGCAGCGGCGGAGCGGCAACTAATGAAAAACTGTTTTTT. Its protein product is CASSGGAATNEKLFF.

The chain recombines TRBV29-1 with TRBJ2-4, with D possibly TRBD1 on 6 matching bases. Germline values: CDR1 SQVTM, CDR2 ANQGSEA. This CDR3 is 12 amino acids long. V was pared by 5 bases and J by 8 bases, with 13 bases between. The CDR3 reads CSVRGTADIQYF. For the CDR3, the DNA is TGCAGCGTTAGGGGGACCGCGGACATTCAGTACTTC.

This clone was seen repeatedly, ten times or more. This sequence joins TRBV7-3 and TRBJ1-1; D is ambiguous. V lost 2 bases to trimming and J lost 1 base, with 5 bases between them. Germline V gene data show CDR1 as SGHTA and CDR2 as FQGTGA. The CDR3 consists of 13 residues. The CDR3 spells CASSLGQNTEAFF. In DNA form, the CDR3 reads TGTGCCAGCAGCTTAGGGCAGAACACTGAAGCTTTCTTT.

This rearrangement joins TRBV14 to TRBJ2-1; 11 bases fit TRBD2. Germline CDR1 SGHDN, CDR2 FVKESK. V was clipped by 4 bases and J by 8 bases; unmatched bases: 7. The CDR3 has 15 residues. The CDR3 nucleotides are TGTGCCAGCAGCCCAATAGCGGGGGGGCTCGATGAGCAGTTCTTC. Its protein is CASSPIAGGLDEQFF.

CDR3 amino acids: CASSEIRTSVQNEQFF. Here the CDR3 DNA reads TGTGCCAGCAGTGAAATAAGAACTAGCGTCCAGAATGAGCAGTTCTTC. This sequence joins TRBV6-1 and TRBJ2-1; 7 bases agree with TRBD2. The CDR3 contains 16 residues. Per the germline V gene, CDR1 is MNHNS and CDR2 is SASEGT. The V gene end was trimmed by 2 bases and the J gene end by 7 bases; junction bases not matched to a gene: 11.

This clone was observed once. The chain links TRBV15 to TRBJ2-1; perhaps D is TRBD1 or TRBD2 (6 bases each). Per the germline V gene, CDR1 is LNHNV and CDR2 is YYDKDF (reference sequence). The V end lost 1 base, the J end lost 6 bases, and 19 bases lay between the germline ends. CDR3 length: 17 amino acids. CDR3 bases: TGTGCCACCAGCAGAGGGAAAGGGCAAGGAGGGGGCAATGAGCAGTTCTTC. This encodes CATSRGKGQGGGNEQFF.

J is TRBJ2-1 and V is TRBV14, with D maybe TRBD2 (7 bases). CDR1 is SGHDN and CDR2 is FVKESK in the germline V gene. CDR3 length equals 14 residues. The V and J ends lost 4 bases and 8 bases respectively, with 15 bases between them. The CDR3 is CASSRDTRGDEQFF. The DNA for the CDR3 is TGTGCCAGCAGCCGGGACACCCGGGGGGATGAGCAGTTCTTC.

The chain links TRBV4-3 to TRBJ2-1; D is unresolved. Trimming stripped 0 bases from V and 0 bases from J, with 9 bases between. CDR3 length: 16 amino acids. Germline CDR1 is LGHNA and CDR2 is YSLEER. CDR3 protein: CASSQEGRTSYNEQFF. As DNA, the CDR3 is TGCGCCAGCAGCCAAGAGGGAAGGACCTCCTACAATGAGCAGTTCTTC.

This rearrangement joins TRBV7-9 to TRBJ1-2; TRBD1 matches 8 bases. Germline V CDR1 and CDR2: SEHNR, FQNEAQ (reference sequence). V shed 4 bases, J shed 8 bases, and the junction held 12 bases outside the gene matches. CDR3 length: 15 residues. CDR3 in amino acids: CASSSGGQGTFGYTF. Here the CDR3 DNA reads TGTGCCAGCAGCTCAGGTGGACAGGGAACGTTCGGCTACACCTTC.

J is TRBJ2-1 and V is TRBV5-1; TRBD2 matches at 7 bases. CDR1 and CDR2 (germline): SGHRS, YFSETQ. The J segment lost 6 bases and the V segment lost 2 bases, leaving 8 bases of the junction unmatched. The CDR3 totals 15 residues. The CDR3 sequence is CASSFGREPFNEQFF. The CDR3 DNA reads as TGCGCCAGCAGCTTCGGGCGGGAGCCTTTCAATGAGCAGTTCTTC. Full variable domain (remainder filled in from reference TRBV5-1 and TRBJ2-1): KAGVTQTPRYLIKTRGQQVTLSCSPISGHRSVSWYQQTPGQGLQFLFEYFSETQRNKGNFPGRFSGRQFSNSRSEMNVSTLELGDSALYLCASSFGREPFNEQFFGPGTRLTVL.

This rearrangement joins TRBV7-6 to TRBJ1-2, with D possibly being TRBD1 (6 bases). V was shortened by 1 base and J by 2 bases, with 11 bases between the two germline ends. The CDR3 length is 15 residues. From germline, CDR1 is SGHVS and CDR2 FNYEAQ. The CDR3 coding sequence is TGTGCCAGCAGCTTAGATCAGGGGACCAACTATGGCTACACCTTC. Translation: CASSLDQGTNYGYTF.